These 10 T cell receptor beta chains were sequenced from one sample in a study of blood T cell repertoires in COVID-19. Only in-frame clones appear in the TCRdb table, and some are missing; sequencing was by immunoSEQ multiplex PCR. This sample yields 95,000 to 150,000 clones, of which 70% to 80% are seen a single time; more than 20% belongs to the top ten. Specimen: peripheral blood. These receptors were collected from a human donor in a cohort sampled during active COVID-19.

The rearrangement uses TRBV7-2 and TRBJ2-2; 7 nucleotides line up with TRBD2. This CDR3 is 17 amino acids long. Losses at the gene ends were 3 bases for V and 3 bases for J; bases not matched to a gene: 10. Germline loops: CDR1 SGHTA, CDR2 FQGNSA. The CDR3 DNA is TGTGCCAGCAGCTTTCGGGGGAGGGCCCTGGACACCGGGGAGCTGTTTTTT. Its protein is CASSFRGRALDTGELFF.

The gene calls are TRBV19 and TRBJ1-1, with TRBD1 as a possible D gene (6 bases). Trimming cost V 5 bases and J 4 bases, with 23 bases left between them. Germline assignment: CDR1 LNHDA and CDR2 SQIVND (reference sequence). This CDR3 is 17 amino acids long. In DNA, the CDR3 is TGTGCCAGTAGTTATACGGGATTTGGGGGCGCGGGCACTGAAGCTTTCTTT. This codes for CASSYTGFGGAGTEAFF.

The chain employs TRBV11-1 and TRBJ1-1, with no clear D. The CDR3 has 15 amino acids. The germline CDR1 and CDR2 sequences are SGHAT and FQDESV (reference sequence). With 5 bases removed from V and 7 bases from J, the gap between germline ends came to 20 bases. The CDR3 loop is CASSRGDLGNFEAFF. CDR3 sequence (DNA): TGTGCCAGCAGCCGTGGAGACTTAGGTAACTTTGAAGCTTTCTTT.

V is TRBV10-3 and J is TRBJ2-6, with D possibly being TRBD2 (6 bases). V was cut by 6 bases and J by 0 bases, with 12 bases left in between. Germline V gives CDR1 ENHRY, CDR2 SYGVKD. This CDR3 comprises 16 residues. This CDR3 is CAIRGGLFSGANVLTF. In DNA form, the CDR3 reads TGTGCCATCAGGGGAGGACTGTTCTCTGGGGCCAACGTCCTGACTTTC.

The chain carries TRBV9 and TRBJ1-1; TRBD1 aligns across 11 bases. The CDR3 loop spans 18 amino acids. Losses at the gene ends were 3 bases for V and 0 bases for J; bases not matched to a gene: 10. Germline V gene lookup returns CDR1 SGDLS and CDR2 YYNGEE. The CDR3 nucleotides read TGTGCCAGCAGCGCCACGACCGGGACAGGGGGAATGAACACTGAAGCTTTCTTT. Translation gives CASSATTGTGGMNTEAFF.

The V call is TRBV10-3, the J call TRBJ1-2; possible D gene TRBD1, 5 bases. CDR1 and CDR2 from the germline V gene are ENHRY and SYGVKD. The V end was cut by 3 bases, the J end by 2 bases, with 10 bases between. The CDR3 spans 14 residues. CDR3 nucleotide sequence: TGTGCCATCAGTGACAGGGTGGCAAACTATGGCTACACCTTC. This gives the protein CAISDRVANYGYTF.

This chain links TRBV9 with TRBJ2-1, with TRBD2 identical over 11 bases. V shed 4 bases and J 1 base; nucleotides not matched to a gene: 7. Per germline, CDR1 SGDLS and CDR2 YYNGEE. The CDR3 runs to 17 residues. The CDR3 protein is CASSPLTSGSSYNEQFF. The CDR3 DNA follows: TGTGCCAGCAGCCCCTTAACTAGCGGGAGTTCCTACAATGAGCAGTTCTTC.

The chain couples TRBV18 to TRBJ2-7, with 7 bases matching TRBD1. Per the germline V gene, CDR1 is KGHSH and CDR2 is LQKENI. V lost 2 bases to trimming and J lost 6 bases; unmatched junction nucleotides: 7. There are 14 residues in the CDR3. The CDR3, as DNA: TGTGCCAGCTCACCATACGACAGGGTTCCCGAGCAGTACTTC. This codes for CASSPYDRVPEQYF. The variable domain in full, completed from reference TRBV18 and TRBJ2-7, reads NAGVMQNPRHLVRRRGQEARLRCSPMKGHSHVYWYRQLPEEGLKFMVYLQKENIIDESGMPKERFSAEFPKEGPSILRIQQVVRGDSAAYFCASSPYDRVPEQYFGPGTRLTVT.

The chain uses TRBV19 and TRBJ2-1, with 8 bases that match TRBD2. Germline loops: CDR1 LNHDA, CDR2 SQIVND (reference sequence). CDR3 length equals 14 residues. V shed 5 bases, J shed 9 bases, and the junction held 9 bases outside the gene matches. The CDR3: CASSVTGTRGEQFF. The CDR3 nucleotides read TGTGCCAGTAGTGTAACCGGGACTAGAGGTGAGCAGTTCTTC.

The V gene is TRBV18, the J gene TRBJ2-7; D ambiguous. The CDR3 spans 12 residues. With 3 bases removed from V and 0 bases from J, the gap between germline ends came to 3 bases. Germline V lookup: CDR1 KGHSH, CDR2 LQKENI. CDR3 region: CASSPNSYEQYF. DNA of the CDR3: TGTGCCAGCTCACCCAACTCCTACGAGCAGTACTTC.